The TCR beta chain described here comes from a study of blood T cell repertoires in COVID-19. Study-wide context: Acute and convalescent COVID-19 samples came from the United States, Italy and Spain.

Trimming at V came to 6 bases and at J to 2 bases, leaving 7 bases not matched to a gene. Germline assignment: CDR1 SGHNT and CDR2 YYREEE (reference sequence). The CDR3 is 14 residues long. In the original workflow: Counts of nucleated cells, estimated from reference gene primer amplification, were obtained. Clones were sequenced by immunoSEQ multiplex PCR, and TCRdb holds only the in-frame ones, with some missing. That table furnishes V, J and clone size, whereas the DNA furnished D and trimming. The data show 150,000 to 200,000 clones, 70% to 90% seen once. Seattle patient enrollment occurred during active infection, with longitudinal follow-up thereafter. This clone has just a few counts.

V usage is TRBV5-4 and J usage is TRBJ2-7; TRBD2 aligns across 8 bases. The specimen was peripheral blood. This TCR was sampled from a person aged 65 to 85 with COVID-19, enrolled during active disease. The CDR3 DNA sequence: TGTGCCAGCACCAAGCGGGGGATTACCTACGAGCAGTACTTC. Amino acid sequence: CASTKRGITYEQYF.